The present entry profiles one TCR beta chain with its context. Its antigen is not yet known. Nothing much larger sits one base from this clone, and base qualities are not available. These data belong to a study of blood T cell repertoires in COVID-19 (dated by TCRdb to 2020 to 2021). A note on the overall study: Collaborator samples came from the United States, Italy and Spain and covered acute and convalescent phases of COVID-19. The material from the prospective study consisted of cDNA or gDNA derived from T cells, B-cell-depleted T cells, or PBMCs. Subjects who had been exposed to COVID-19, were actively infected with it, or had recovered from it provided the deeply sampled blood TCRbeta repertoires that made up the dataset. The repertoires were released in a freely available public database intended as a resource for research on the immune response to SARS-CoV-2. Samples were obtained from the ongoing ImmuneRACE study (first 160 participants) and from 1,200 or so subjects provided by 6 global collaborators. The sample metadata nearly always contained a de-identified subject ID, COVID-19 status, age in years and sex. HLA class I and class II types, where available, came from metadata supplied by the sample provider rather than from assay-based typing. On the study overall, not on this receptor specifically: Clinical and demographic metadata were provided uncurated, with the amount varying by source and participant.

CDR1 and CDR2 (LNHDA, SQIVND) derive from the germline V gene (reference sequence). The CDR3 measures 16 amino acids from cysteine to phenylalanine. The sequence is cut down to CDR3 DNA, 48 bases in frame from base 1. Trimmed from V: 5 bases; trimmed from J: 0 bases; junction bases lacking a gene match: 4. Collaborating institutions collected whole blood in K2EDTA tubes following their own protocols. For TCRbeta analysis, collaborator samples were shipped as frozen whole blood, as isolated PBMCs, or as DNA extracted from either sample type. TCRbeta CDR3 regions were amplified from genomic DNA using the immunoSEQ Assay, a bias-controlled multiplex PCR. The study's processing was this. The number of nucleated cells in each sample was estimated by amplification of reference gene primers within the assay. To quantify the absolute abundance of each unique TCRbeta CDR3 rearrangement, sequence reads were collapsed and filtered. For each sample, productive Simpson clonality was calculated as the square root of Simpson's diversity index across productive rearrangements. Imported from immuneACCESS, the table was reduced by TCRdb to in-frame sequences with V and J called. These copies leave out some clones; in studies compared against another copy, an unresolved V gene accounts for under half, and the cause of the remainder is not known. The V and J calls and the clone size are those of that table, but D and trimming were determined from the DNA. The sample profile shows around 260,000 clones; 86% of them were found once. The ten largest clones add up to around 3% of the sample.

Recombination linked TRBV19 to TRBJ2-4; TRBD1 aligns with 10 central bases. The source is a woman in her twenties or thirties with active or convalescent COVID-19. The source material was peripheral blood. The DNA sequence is TGTGCCAGTAGTGGACGGGACAGGGGAGCCAAAAACATTCAGTACTTC. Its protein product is CASSGRDRGAKNIQYF.